These 3 T cell receptor beta chains came from one sample sequenced in a study of shared clonotypes between healthy human individuals. Libraries were prepared by immunoSEQ multiplex PCR; TCRdb keeps only in-frame clonotypes and omits some of them. The sample shows around 2.5 million clones, more than 85% of them seen only once. Input material: naive CD4+ T cells from PBMCs. Described subset: CD45RA+ positively selected. These receptors were taken from a man aged 18 to 35 in good health. Some clones in this sample may be carry-over from other donors' samples.

The chain carries TRBV28 and TRBJ1-1; D is unresolved. The CDR3 length is 15 residues. Trimming left V 5 bases short and J 5 bases short, with 18 bases between. The V gene's germline CDR1 is MDHEN and CDR2 SYDVKM. DNA for the CDR3: TGTGCCAGCAGTCTCCCCCAAGTCGGGCGAACTGAAGCTTTCTTT. It is translated as CASSLPQVGRTEAFF.

The chain employs TRBV5-4 and TRBJ2-5, with 12 bases fitting TRBD2. Trimming at V came to 4 bases and at J to 2 bases, leaving 12 bases not matched to a gene. The CDR3 sequence is 18 residues long. Germline V gene data show CDR1 as SGHNT and CDR2 as YYREEE (reference sequence). CDR3 DNA: TGTGCCAGCAGCCATAAGCCGGGACTAGCGGGCCCACAAGAGACCCAGTACTTC. Protein product: CASSHKPGLAGPQETQYF.

This clone was counted a single time. The chain joins TRBV29-1 to TRBJ1-5; 11 bases line up with TRBD1. Germline values: CDR1 SQVTM, CDR2 ANQGSEA. Trimming removed 0 bases from V and 2 bases from J; junction bases left unmatched: 18. The CDR3 runs to 21 residues. CDR3 bases: TGCAGCGTTGAAGACCAAGACACGGGACAGGGGGGTGAGTACGGCAATCAGCCCCAGCATTTT. Its translation is CSVEDQDTGQGGEYGNQPQHF.